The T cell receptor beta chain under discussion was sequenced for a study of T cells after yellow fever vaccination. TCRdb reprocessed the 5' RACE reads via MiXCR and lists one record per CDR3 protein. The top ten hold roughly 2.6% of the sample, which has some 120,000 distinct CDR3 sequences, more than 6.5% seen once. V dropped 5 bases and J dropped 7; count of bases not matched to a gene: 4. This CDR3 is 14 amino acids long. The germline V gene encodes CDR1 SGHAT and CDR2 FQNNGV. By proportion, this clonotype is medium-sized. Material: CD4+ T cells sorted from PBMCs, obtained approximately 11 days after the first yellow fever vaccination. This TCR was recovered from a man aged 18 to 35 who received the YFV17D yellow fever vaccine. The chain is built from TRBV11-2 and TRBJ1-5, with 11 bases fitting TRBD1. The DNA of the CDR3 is TGTGCCAGCAGCGTAGGGACAGGGGGACAGCCCCAGCATTTT. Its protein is CASSVGTGGQPQHF.